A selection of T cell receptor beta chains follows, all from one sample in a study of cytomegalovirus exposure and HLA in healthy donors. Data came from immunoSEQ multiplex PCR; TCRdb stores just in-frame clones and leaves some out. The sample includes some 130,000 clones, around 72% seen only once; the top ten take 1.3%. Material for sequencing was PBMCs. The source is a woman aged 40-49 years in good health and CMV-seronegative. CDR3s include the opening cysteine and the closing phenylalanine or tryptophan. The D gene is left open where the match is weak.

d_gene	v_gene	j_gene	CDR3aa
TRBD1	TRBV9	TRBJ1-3	CASSVEAGGSGNTIYF
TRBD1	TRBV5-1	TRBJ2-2	CASSAGTGGNTGELFF
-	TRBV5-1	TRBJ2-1	CASSLEAGGPQFF
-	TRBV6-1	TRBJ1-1	CASSEAYGARGTREAFF
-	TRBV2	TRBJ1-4	CASRVTATNEKLFF
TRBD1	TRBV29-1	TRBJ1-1	CSVEVMGQRPEAFF
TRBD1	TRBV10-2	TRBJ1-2	CASRLDRGLYGYTF
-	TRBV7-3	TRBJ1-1	CASSLTPGTEAFF
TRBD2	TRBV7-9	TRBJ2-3	CASSRTSGRDTQYF
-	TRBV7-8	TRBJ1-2	CASSPQRVPVNYGYTF
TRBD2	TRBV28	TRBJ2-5	CASSRYGGGTQETQYF
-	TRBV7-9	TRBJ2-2	CASRPSLVVAVTGELFF
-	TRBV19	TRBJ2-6	CASSIAGHRSGANVLTF
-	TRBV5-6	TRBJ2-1	CASSSIPNEQFF
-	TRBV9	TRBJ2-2	CASSVSDTGELFF
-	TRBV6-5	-	CASKFRWEAYEQYF
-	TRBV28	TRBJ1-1	CASSQGMNTEAFF
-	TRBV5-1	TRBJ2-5	CASRLAFQETQYF
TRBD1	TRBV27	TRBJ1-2	CASSPRTGLPYGYTF
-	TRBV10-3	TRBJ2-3	CAISSLSPNDSTDTQYF
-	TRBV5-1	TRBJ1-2	CASSSTVDYGYTF
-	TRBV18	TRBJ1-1	CASSPGGNTEAFF
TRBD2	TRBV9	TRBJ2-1	CASSASGAGGYNEQFF
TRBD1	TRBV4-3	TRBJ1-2	CASSQDGTGPLYGYTF
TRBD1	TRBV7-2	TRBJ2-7	CASSLGGQGVPYEQYF
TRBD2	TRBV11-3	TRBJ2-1	CASSLFPASGSNEQFF
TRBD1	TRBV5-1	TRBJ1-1	CASGKGTDMNTEAFF
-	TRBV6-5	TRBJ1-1	CASSSTGLEAFF
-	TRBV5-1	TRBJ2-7	CASSLVSGEDEQYF
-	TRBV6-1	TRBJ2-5	CASRSDGETQYF
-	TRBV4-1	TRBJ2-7	CASSQEGDWDEQYF
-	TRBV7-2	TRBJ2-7	CASSLSPGTYEQYF